This T cell receptor beta chain derives from a study of response to subunit inactivated influenza vaccine. Overall study results and limits: New T cells are recruited in small numbers by each seasonal influenza vaccination, according to the authors' suggestion.

V dropped 5 bases and J dropped 6 bases, with 8 bases sitting between them. This CDR3 spans 11 amino acids. CDR1 LNHNV and CDR2 YYDKDF come from the germline V gene (reference sequence). About this clonotype: Its antigen is unidentified.

TCRdb reanalysed the RT-PCR reads using MiXCR and keeps one entry per CDR3 protein. The table lists 450,000 to 550,000 distinct CDR3 sequences, roughly 27% of them singletons. Specimen: CD4+ T cells sorted from PBMCs, collected roughly 5 days after vaccination. The chain combines TRBV15 with TRBJ2-7, with a weak D call TRBD1 (6 bases). The receptor's source is a man between 45 and 60 years old who received an inactivated influenza vaccine. Here the CDR3 DNA reads TGTGCCACCAGCCTACAGGGCGAGCAGTACTTC. This sequence encodes CATSLQGEQYF.